The 28 T cell receptor beta chains reported below all come from one sample, sequenced in a study of T cells after yellow fever vaccination. Using its own MiXCR run on the 5' RACE reads, TCRdb lists one record per CDR3 protein. The data show 400,000 to 450,000 distinct CDR3 sequences, with around 19% seen just once and 15% to 20% held by the top ten. Sequencing used PBMCs, obtained before the yellow fever booster vaccination. These receptor sequences come from a young man who received the YFV17D yellow fever vaccine.

The gene calls are TRBV7-3 and TRBJ2-2, with 9 bases identical to TRBD1. Germline lookup yields CDR1 SGHTA and CDR2 FQGTGA. The V and J ends lost 1 base and 3 bases, in that order; junction bases with no gene match: 3. This CDR3 is built from 16 residues. CDR3 sequence (DNA): TGTGCCAGCAGCTTAAGCGGGACAGGGTACACCGGGGAGCTGTTTTTT. It encodes CASSLSGTGYTGELFF.

This clonotype was detected only a few times. The rearrangement links TRBV19 to TRBJ2-1; TRBD2 aligns across 10 bases. Per germline, CDR1 LNHDA and CDR2 SQIVND (reference sequence). V lost 3 bases and J lost 6; bases outside the gene matches: 5. CDR3 length: 15 amino acids. This CDR3 is CASSIKVAGGNEQFF. The DNA for the CDR3 is TGTGCCAGTAGTATTAAGGTAGCGGGGGGCAATGAGCAGTTCTTC.

This clonotype was seen many times. The chain has TRBV6-5 and TRBJ2-3; no clear D gene. The CDR3 has 14 residues. The germline V and J ends were trimmed by 2 bases and 4 bases, with 10 bases remaining between them. Germline V CDR1 and CDR2: MNHEY, SVGAGI. CDR3 bases: TGTGCCAGCAGTTACGGTGCCGGTGCAGATACGCAGTATTTT. Amino acid sequence: CASSYGAGADTQYF.

This clonotype was counted a few times. The chain couples TRBV12-3 or TRBV12-4 to TRBJ1-6; D gene ambiguous. V gave up 5 bases and J gave up 5 bases, with 10 bases separating them. The CDR3 extends over 14 amino acids. The CDR3, as DNA: TGTGCCAGCAGTCCCCGGCGCCATAATTCACCCCTCCACTTT. Translation: CASSPRRHNSPLHF.

Here the CDR3 reads CASGSIKGARADTQYF. The CDR3 DNA follows: TGTGCCAGCGGCTCAATAAAGGGAGCCCGGGCAGATACGCAGTATTTT. This chain links TRBV28 with TRBJ2-3; D perhaps matches TRBD2 (5 bases). V shed 8 bases and J shed 4 bases, with 22 bases lying between them. CDR1 and CDR2 from the germline V gene are MDHEN and SYDVKM. This CDR3 spans 16 amino acids.

This clonotype was detected only a few times. The rearrangement joins TRBV7-2 to TRBJ1-5, with D possibly TRBD1 on 5 matching bases. V lost 5 bases and J lost 5, with 13 bases in between. Germline CDR1 reads SGHTA; CDR2 reads FQGNSA. This CDR3 has 14 residues. CDR3: CASSRAGIHQPQHF. For the CDR3, the DNA is TGTGCCAGCAGCCGAGCAGGGATACATCAGCCCCAGCATTTT. Variable domain in full (rest from reference TRBV7-2 and TRBJ1-5): GAGVSQSPSNKVTEKGKDVELRCDPISGHTALYWYRQSLGQGLEFLIYFQGNSAPDKSGLPSDRFSAERTGGSVSTLTIQRTQQEDSAVYLCASSRAGIHQPQHFGDGTRLSIL.

This clonotype was observed a few times. V gene TRBV3-1 combines with J gene TRBJ1-2; the match to TRBD1 covers 9 bases. Looked up from germline, CDR1 is LGHDT and CDR2 is YNNKEL (reference sequence). This CDR3 has 18 amino acids. V was clipped by 4 bases and J by 3 bases; unmatched bases: 15. The CDR3 DNA follows: TGTGCCAGCAGCCCCCCCCTAGGGAGGACAGGGGAGTACTATGGCTACACCTTC. Translation gives CASSPPLGRTGEYYGYTF.

CDR3 residues: CAYAPAAGEGTEAFF. The DNA of the CDR3 is TGTGCTTACGCCCCTGCCGCGGGTGAGGGCACTGAAGCTTTCTTT. The rearrangement joins TRBV6-6 to TRBJ1-1; D call uncertain. This CDR3 is 15 amino acids long. Germline loops: CDR1 MNHNY, CDR2 SVGAGI (reference sequence).

The sample holds a few counts of this clonotype. The chain's CDR3 is CASSFGQGLRNTIYF. In DNA form, the CDR3 reads TGCGCCAGCAGCTTTGGCCAGGGGTTACGAAACACCATATATTTT. The chain employs TRBV5-1 and TRBJ1-3; tentatively, D is TRBD1 (6 bases). This CDR3 has 15 amino acids. V shed 2 bases and J shed 5 bases, with 14 bases lying between them. CDR1 is SGHRS, CDR2 YFSETQ, per germline.

This clonotype was picked up a small number of times. J is TRBJ1-6 and V is TRBV20-1; 8 bases are shared with TRBD1. Looked up from germline, CDR1 is DFQATT and CDR2 is SNEGSKA (reference sequence). This CDR3 has 14 residues. The J segment lost 9 bases and the V segment lost 1 base, leaving 5 bases of the junction unmatched. CDR3 nucleotide sequence: TGCAGTGCTAGAGTCAGGACAGGGCCTTCACCCCTCCACTTT. Translation gives CSARVRTGPSPLHF.

The V gene is TRBV20-1, the J gene TRBJ1-5; D gene ambiguous. Trimming took 3 bases from V and 5 from J, leaving 8 bases between them. The CDR3 extends over 12 amino acids. CDR1 and CDR2 (germline): DFQATT, SNEGSKA (reference sequence). CDR3 nucleotide sequence: TGCAGTGCTAGCGGAGGGCATCAGCCCCAGCATTTT. This gives the protein CSASGGHQPQHF.

The chain couples TRBV9 to TRBJ2-5; D gene unclear. CDR1 is SGDLS, CDR2 YYNGEE, per germline. This CDR3 spans 14 amino acids. The V end was cut by 0 bases, the J end by 5 bases, with 11 bases between. This CDR3 reads CASSVGSGEETQYF. The CDR3 region has the DNA TGTGCCAGCAGCGTAGGGTCCGGAGAGGAGACCCAGTACTTC.

This clonotype occurred once. This chain joins TRBV7-3 and TRBJ2-7; no definite D call. This CDR3 has 13 amino acids. V dropped 4 bases and J dropped 12 bases, with 19 bases sitting between them. From germline, CDR1 is SGHTA and CDR2 FQGTGA. CDR3 in amino acids: CASSSRLQQIGYF. In DNA, the CDR3 is TGTGCCAGCAGCTCCCGATTACAGCAAATAGGGTACTTC. Full variable domain (missing parts from reference TRBV7-3 and TRBJ2-7): GAGVSQTPSNKVTEKGKYVELRCDPISGHTALYWYRQSLGQGPEFLIYFQGTGAADDSGLPNDRFFAVRPEGSVSTLKIQRTERGDSAVYLCASSSRLQQIGYFGPGTRLTVT.

As to this clonotype: The junction does not match germline at one end; this may be a read error. CDR3 coding DNA: TGCACCAGCAGTTTTGGACTCGAGAACACTGAAGCTTTCTTT. Amino acid sequence: CTSSFGLENTEAFF. This chain uses TRBV27 with TRBJ1-1; no clear D. The CDR3 extends over 14 amino acids. Germline values: CDR1 MNHEY, CDR2 SMNVEV (reference sequence).

This clonotype has only a few counts. The CDR3 DNA reads TGCGCCAGCGGTCATAGCGGGGGGTCCAATGAGCAGTTCTTC. Translated: CASGHSGGSNEQFF. The rearrangement uses TRBV5-1 and TRBJ2-1, with 10 bases matching TRBD2. The CDR3 consists of 14 residues. Germline CDR1 SGHRS, CDR2 YFSETQ. With V trimmed by 7 bases and J by 6 bases, 7 bases remained unmatched.

This clonotype was observed many times. The V gene is TRBV5-6, the J gene TRBJ2-5; TRBD1 matches 8 bases. CDR1 is SGHDT, CDR2 YYEEEE, per germline. J was trimmed by 3 bases and V by 1 base; bases with no gene match: 5. This CDR3 is built from 15 residues. The CDR3 DNA follows: TGTGCCAGCAGCTTGCCCAGGACAGGGAAAGAGACCCAGTACTTC. The encoded protein is CASSLPRTGKETQYF.

The J gene is TRBJ1-3, the V gene TRBV5-1, with D maybe TRBD1 (6 bases). V gave up 4 bases and J gave up 2 bases, with 16 bases separating them. There are 16 residues in the CDR3. CDR1 and CDR2 from the germline V gene are SGHRS and YFSETQ. The CDR3 DNA reads as TGCGCCAGCAGCGGGTCGGTGGGGGCGGCTGGAAACACCATATATTTT. It encodes CASSGSVGAAGNTIYF.

This clonotype has a handful of counts. The V call is TRBV15, the J call TRBJ1-1; perhaps TRBD1 as D (6 bases). CDR1 LNHNV and CDR2 YYDKDF come from the germline V gene (reference sequence). The CDR3 is 14 amino acids. With 5 bases removed from V and 4 bases from J, the gap between germline ends came to 14 bases. CDR3 nucleotides: TGTGCCACCAGCTCCTCAGGGGCTAGCACTGAAGCTTTCTTT. As protein: CATSSSGASTEAFF.

The rearrangement joins TRBV13 to TRBJ2-7; perhaps TRBD1 as D (6 bases). There are 14 residues in the CDR3. Germline V gene data show CDR1 as PRHDT and CDR2 as FYEKMQ (reference sequence). The V end was cut by 4 bases, the J end by 3 bases, with 13 bases between. Written as DNA, the CDR3 is TGTGCCAGCAGCTCCCGGGACACCTTCTACGAGCAGTACGTC. This translates into CASSSRDTFYEQYV.

V gene TRBV7-9 combines with J gene TRBJ2-7; D not resolved. The CDR3 runs 14 residues. Trimming shortened V by 5 bases and J by 4 bases, and 15 bases separated the two germline ends. The germline CDR1 and CDR2 sequences are SEHNR and FQNEAQ (reference sequence). The CDR3 is CASSVGPNSYEQYF. In DNA form, the CDR3 reads TGTGCCAGCAGCGTCGGCCCTAACTCATACGAGCAGTACTTC.

This clonotype was detected a few times. The genes are TRBV7-6 and TRBJ2-1; maybe TRBD1 (6 bases). Germline loops: CDR1 SGHVS, CDR2 FNYEAQ. The CDR3 has 14 amino acids. The V gene lost 2 bases and the J gene lost 8 bases, with 13 bases spanning the gap. CDR3 region: CASSLRGWADEQFF. The CDR3 DNA reads as TGTGCCAGCAGCTTAAGGGGGTGGGCAGATGAGCAGTTCTTC.

This clonotype was seen a handful of times. The chain is built from TRBV5-1 and TRBJ1-4, with D unclear. Germline CDR1 and CDR2: SGHRS and YFSETQ. V was trimmed by 0 bases and J by 3 bases, leaving 9 bases between them. This CDR3 comprises 15 residues. The CDR3: CASSLEAAPNEKLFF. The CDR3 nucleotides read TGCGCCAGCAGCTTGGAGGCCGCCCCTAATGAAAAACTGTTTTTT.

This clonotype was observed a few times. The chain links TRBV12-3 or TRBV12-4 to TRBJ1-4; weak D call: TRBD1 (6 bases). The length of the CDR3 is 12 residues. V lost 3 bases to trimming and J lost 16 bases, with 15 bases between them. CDR3: CASSFGPGDPFF. The CDR3 DNA sequence: TGTGCCAGCAGTTTCGGTCCAGGGGATCCGTTTTTT.

The chain carries TRBV20-1 and TRBJ2-7; 12 bases align to TRBD2. Germline lookup yields CDR1 DFQATT and CDR2 SNEGSKA (reference sequence). V lost 6 bases and J lost 2; bases outside the gene matches: 5. The CDR3 has 14 residues. The DNA for the CDR3 is TGCAGTGCGAGGACTAGCGGGGCCCCCTACGAGCAGTACGTC. Translation gives CSARTSGAPYEQYV.

Only a few counts were recorded for this clonotype. The chain is built from TRBV5-1 and TRBJ1-1, with 8 nucleotides matching TRBD1. The ends lost 1 base at V and 6 bases at J; junction bases unmatched: 8. The germline V gene encodes CDR1 SGHRS and CDR2 YFSETQ. This CDR3 spans 15 amino acids. In nucleotides, the CDR3 is TGCGCCAGCAGCTTGTTTTTACAGGGGGAATCTGAAGCTTTCTTT. Encoded protein: CASSLFLQGESEAFF.

The CDR3 DNA reads as TGCGCCAGCAGCCGAAGGACAGGGGTGGACAATGAGCAGTTCTTC. Amino acid sequence: CASSRRTGVDNEQFF. The chain recombines TRBV4-3 with TRBJ2-1; 9 nucleotides agree with TRBD1. The CDR3 has 15 amino acids. Germline values: CDR1 LGHNA, CDR2 YSLEER. V lost 4 bases, J lost 5 bases, and 6 bases stayed unmatched.

The gene calls are TRBV4-3 and TRBJ1-4; possibly TRBD1 for D (6 bases). The CDR3 extends over 15 amino acids. V lost 5 bases, J lost 5 bases, and 15 bases lay in between. CDR1 is LGHNA and CDR2 is YSLEER in the germline V gene. The CDR3 sequence: CASSKVQGRNEKLFF. The CDR3 nucleotides are TGCGCCAGCAGCAAAGTACAGGGTCGGAATGAAAAACTGTTTTTT.

This chain joins TRBV6-6 and TRBJ2-5; 7 nucleotides match TRBD1. After removal of 1 base from V and 2 bases from J, the junction contained 7 bases not matched to a gene. The V gene's germline CDR1 is MNHNY and CDR2 SVGAGI (reference sequence). The CDR3 covers 16 residues. CDR3 sequence (DNA): TGTGCCAGCAGTTACTGGGCAGGGGGATATCAAGAGACCCAGTACTTC. It encodes CASSYWAGGYQETQYF.